The clone carrying this TCR beta chain was picked up a small number of times. The data stem from a study of CD8 T cells in Susac syndrome. The CDR3 totals 13 residues. The germline gives CDR1 KGHSH, CDR2 LQKENI. V was cut by 4 bases and J by 1 base, with 4 bases left in between. A quantity of about 0.45 to 1 ug RNA underwent reverse transcription using random hexamers. TCRdb processed the immunoSEQ multiplex PCR reads anew with MiXCR; each CDR3 protein has one entry. The data show 170,000 or so distinct CDR3 sequences, with about 96% seen just once and about 0.12% held by the top ten. The sample taken for sequencing was CD4+ T cells from PBMCs. The sequence was obtained from a human donor with Susac syndrome. This sequence joins TRBV18 and TRBJ2-2; the D is unclear. This CDR3 is CASSLQNTGELFF. The CDR3 DNA reads TGTGCCAGCTCACTACAGAACACCGGGGAGCTGTTTTTT.